This paragraph covers one TCR beta chain sequence. The source of the sample is a study of shared clonotypes between healthy human individuals. TCRdb's table, derived via immunoSEQ multiplex PCR, lists solely in-frame clones and lacks some. The repertoire includes about 1.5 million clones, 98% of them detected once, and roughly 0.45% sits in the top ten. V lost 5 bases, J lost 6 bases, and 8 bases stayed unmatched. The CDR3 sequence is 14 residues long. Germline V lookup: CDR1 ENHRY, CDR2 SYGVKD. Sequencing used naive CD4+ T cells sorted from blood. Indicated subset: CD45RA+ positively selected. The V call is TRBV10-3, the J call TRBJ2-3; 7 bases are shared with TRBD2. This clonotype was obtained from a man under 40 in good health. CDR3 in DNA: TGTGCCATCAGTCCCAGGGAGGGCCCCGATACGCAGTATTTT. Translating it yields CAISPREGPDTQYF.